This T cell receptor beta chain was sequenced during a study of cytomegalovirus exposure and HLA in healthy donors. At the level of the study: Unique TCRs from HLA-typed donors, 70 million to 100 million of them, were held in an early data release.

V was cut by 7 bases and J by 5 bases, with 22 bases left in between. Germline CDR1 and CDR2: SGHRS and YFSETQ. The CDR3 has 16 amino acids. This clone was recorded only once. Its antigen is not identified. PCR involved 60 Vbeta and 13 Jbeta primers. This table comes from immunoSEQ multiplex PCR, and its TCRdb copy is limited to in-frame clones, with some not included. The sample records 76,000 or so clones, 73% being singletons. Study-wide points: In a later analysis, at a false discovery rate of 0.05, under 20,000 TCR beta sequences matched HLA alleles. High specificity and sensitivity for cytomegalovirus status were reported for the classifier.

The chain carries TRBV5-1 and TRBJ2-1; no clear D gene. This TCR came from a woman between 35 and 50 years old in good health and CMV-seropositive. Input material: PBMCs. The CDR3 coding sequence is TGCGCCAGCGGCCGCGACCGGCAGACCCGGGACAATGAGCAGTTCTTC. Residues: CASGRDRQTRDNEQFF. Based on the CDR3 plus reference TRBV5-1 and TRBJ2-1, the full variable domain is KAGVTQTPRYLIKTRGQQVTLSCSPISGHRSVSWYQQTPGQGLQFLFEYFSETQRNKGNFPGRFSGRQFSNSRSEMNVSTLELGDSALYLCASGRDRQTRDNEQFFGPGTRLTVL.